This TCR beta chain was found in a study of T cell responses to AZD1222 COVID-19 vaccine. Study-wide background: Some second doses came at about 4 weeks and others at about 12 weeks; these were pooled. Whole-study results and caveats: Unmutated variant regions reportedly attract nearly half of all spike-specific TCRs. White British donors predominated, females outnumbered males, and clonal diversity was possibly underestimated. Among those given AZD1222, only six were seropositive at baseline.

TCRdb's copy holds only in-frame clones and misses some; the assay was immunoSEQ multiplex PCR. Of 100,000 to 150,000 clones detected, 88% appear once; the ten largest clones hold approximately 5.4%. There are 17 residues in the CDR3. V dropped 0 bases and J dropped 0 bases, with 12 bases sitting between them. Germline V gene lookup returns CDR1 SGDLS and CDR2 YYNGEE. Comment on this clone: Its antigen is as yet unknown.

The V call is TRBV9, the J call TRBJ1-4; tentative D call: TRBD1 (5 bases). The specimen comprised peripheral blood, sampled on day 0 of AZD1222 vaccination. This receptor was taken from an adult in good health. In DNA form, the CDR3 reads TGTGCCAGCAGCGTAGGTGGCGGGGGGGCAACTAATGAAAAACTGTTTTTT. It codes for CASSVGGGGATNEKLFF.